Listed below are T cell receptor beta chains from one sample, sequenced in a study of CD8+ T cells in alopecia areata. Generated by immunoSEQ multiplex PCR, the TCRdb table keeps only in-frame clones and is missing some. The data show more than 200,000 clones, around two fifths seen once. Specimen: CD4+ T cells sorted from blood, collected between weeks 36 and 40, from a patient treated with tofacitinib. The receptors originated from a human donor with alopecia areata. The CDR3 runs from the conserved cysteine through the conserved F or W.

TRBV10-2	CASSSSGRNTGELFF
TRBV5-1	CASSLGTSVNTEAFF
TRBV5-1	CASSREAGYGYTF
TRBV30	CAWKEDIGETQYF
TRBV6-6	CASSYAGSTDTQYF
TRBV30	CAWSVFRLAVSEQYF
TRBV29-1	CSVERWDKRGEQFF
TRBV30	CAWSKGGTAFNYGYTF
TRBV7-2	CASSPRNNQPQHF
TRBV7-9	CASSSPAPRNEQYF
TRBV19	CASSIWGLAGNAEQFF
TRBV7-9	CASSLADGENNEQFF
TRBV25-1	CASATGGQPQHF
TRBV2	CASSVGLLAEGIDTQYF
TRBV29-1	CSVSAGSTDTQYF
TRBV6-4	CASSDEGGPYNEQFF
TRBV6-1	CASSPNPDQPQHF
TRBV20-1	CSAGWGEQYF
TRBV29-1	CSVRDADLSGYTF
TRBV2	CASTPGQGSYQPQHF
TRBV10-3	CAISEGTDTQYF
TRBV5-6	CASSLVEDTQYF
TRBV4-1	CASSQDGSSGPTDTQYF
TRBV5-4	CASSLELRHSYNEQFF
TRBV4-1	CASSRTATTGNTIYF
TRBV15	CATSRKGQNNEKLFF
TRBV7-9	CASSFYGLKPQHF
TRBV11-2	CASIWDRVRGSEAFF
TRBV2	CASSPGPASGYTF